The 3 T cell receptor beta chains given below trace back to one sample, sequenced in a study of T cells in women clearing cervical HPV infection (dated by TCRdb to the late 2010s). Receptor libraries were prepared by the immunoSEQ multiplex PCR assay. As stored in TCRdb, this immuneACCESS dataset retains in-frame rearrangements with V and J assigned. A fraction of the clones does not appear; measured against another copy, unresolved V genes explain less than half of the discrepancy, and the remainder lacks a known reason. The sample's own table lists some 25,000 clones. The top ten clones comprise less than 8.5% of the sample. Sequences were obtained from blood buffy coat. The receptors were gathered from a woman between 18 and 75 years old with a cervical HPV16 infection that either progressed to CIN3+ or cleared (not recorded which).

As to this clone: The read ends 3 residues early relative to the CDR3; the germline J gene fills the gap. The genes are TRBV20-1 and TRBJ2-1; 10 nucleotides match TRBD2. The germline gives CDR1 DFQATT, CDR2 SNEGSKA (reference sequence). Germline trimming cut 3 bases from V and 8 bases from J; bases unmatched to any gene: 10. The CDR3 consists of 15 residues. The part of the CDR3 DNA that was read is TGCAGTGCTAGCCTTATAGCGGGAGGAGGATATGAG. It codes for CSASLIAGGGYE. The complete CDR3 protein is CSASLIAGGGYEQFF.

Concerning this clone itself: The CDR3 is cut off 3 residues early in the read; its end comes from the germline J gene. V usage is TRBV5-6 and J usage is TRBJ1-6; weak D call: TRBD1 (6 bases). The CDR3 has 14 residues. Per germline, CDR1 SGHDT and CDR2 YYEEEE. The CDR3 loop is CASSVGGRRDTLHF. CDR3 bases read: TGTGCCAGCAGCGTAGGGGGACGGAGGGACACC.

Comment on this clone: The DNA ends 3 residues before the CDR3 does, and the rest of the CDR3 is filled in from the germline J gene. This chain joins TRBV5-1 and TRBJ2-1; possibly TRBD2 for D (5 bases). CDR1 and CDR2 from the germline V gene are SGHRS and YFSETQ. The CDR3 has 13 amino acids. Trimming removed 8 bases at V and 8 bases at J, with 17 bases between. The CDR3 spells CASSWTADDEQFF. The CDR3 DNA, read in part, is TGCGCCAGTTCCTGGACTGCAGACGATGAG.